The 10 T cell receptor beta chains given below trace back to one sample, sequenced in a study of CD8 T cells in Susac syndrome. Reverse transcription of roughly 0.45 to 1 ug RNA was carried out with random hexamers. Using its own MiXCR run on the immunoSEQ multiplex PCR reads, TCRdb lists one record per CDR3 protein. This repertoire shows hundreds of thousands of distinct CDR3 sequences, approximately 94% found once; its top ten account for about 0.15%. The sample was CD4+ T cells from PBMCs. The receptors stem from a human donor with Susac syndrome.

The chain links TRBV7-2 to TRBJ2-7, with D perhaps assigned TRBD1 or TRBD2 (5 bases each). The CDR3 totals 14 residues. Trimming stripped 1 base from V and 4 bases from J, with 11 bases between. Germline CDR1 is SGHTA and CDR2 is FQGNSA. The CDR3: CASSLGDRSYEQYF. The CDR3 DNA reads TGTGCCAGCAGCTTAGGGGACCGATCTTACGAGCAGTACTTC.

The chain combines TRBV2 with TRBJ1-6; D perhaps matches TRBD1 (5 bases). Germline loops: CDR1 SNHLY, CDR2 FYNNEI. This CDR3 contains 15 residues. Trimming took 7 bases from V and 6 from J, leaving 16 bases between them. CDR3: CASTLGRVLNSPLHF. The CDR3 DNA reads as TGTGCCAGCACTCTGGGACGGGTACTTAATTCACCCCTCCACTTT.

The rearrangement joins TRBV20-1 to TRBJ2-1; 9 bases fit TRBD1. The CDR3 runs to 14 residues. The trim removed 6 bases at V and 8 bases at J, leaving 11 bases unmatched. Looked up from germline, CDR1 is DFQATT and CDR2 is SNEGSKA (reference sequence). The CDR3 is CSAKGQGGVDEQFF. The CDR3 DNA is TGCAGTGCCAAGGGACAGGGTGGAGTCGATGAGCAGTTCTTC.

This clonotype turned up a few times. The V gene is TRBV7-2, the J gene TRBJ1-2; tentative D call: TRBD1 (5 bases). V lost 5 bases to trimming and J lost 4 bases, with 11 bases between them. The CDR3 length is 13 residues. The germline gives CDR1 SGHTA, CDR2 FQGNSA. CDR3 sequence reads: CASSPPGTYGYTF. CDR3 nucleotide sequence: TGTGCCAGCAGCCCCCCCGGGACCTATGGCTACACCTTC.

The V call is TRBV7-6, the J call TRBJ1-5; no firm D call. The CDR3 is 14 amino acids. Germline CDR1 and CDR2: SGHVS and FNYEAQ. V lost 3 bases, J lost 2 bases, and 8 bases lay in between. The CDR3 protein is CASSFGVGNQPQHF. The CDR3 nucleotides read TGTGCCAGCAGCTTTGGGGTTGGCAATCAGCCCCAGCATTTT.

The chain carries TRBV7-2 and TRBJ1-4; 7 bases fit TRBD1. V lost 5 bases, J lost 7 bases, and 7 bases stayed unmatched. This CDR3 has 14 residues. Germline V CDR1 and CDR2: SGHTA, FQGNSA. Here the CDR3 DNA reads TGTGCCAGCAGCCCGCAGGGGGACGGTGAAAAACTGTTTTTT. Amino acid sequence: CASSPQGDGEKLFF. Supplemented by reference TRBV7-2 and TRBJ1-4, the full variable domain reads GAGVSQSPSNKVTEKGKDVELRCDPISGHTALYWYRQSLGQGLEFLIYFQGNSAPDKSGLPSDRFSAERTGGSVSTLTIQRTQQEDSAVYLCASSPQGDGEKLFFGSGTQLSVL.

The chain carries TRBV2 and TRBJ1-2, with D unresolved. Germline CDR1 SNHLY, CDR2 FYNNEI. V was clipped by 1 base and J by 8 bases, with 5 bases between them. This CDR3 contains 11 residues. Here the CDR3 DNA reads TGTGCCAGCAGTGAAGTGAGGGGCTACACCTTC. It yields the protein CASSEVRGYTF. The full variable domain, with the rest looked up from reference TRBV2 and TRBJ1-2, is EPEVTQTPSHQVTQMGQEVILRCVPISNHLYFYWYRQILGQKVEFLVSFYNNEISEKSEIFDDQFSVERPDGSNFTLKIRSTKLEDSAMYFCASSEVRGYTFGSGTRLTVV.

The rearrangement links TRBV19 to TRBJ2-5, with 7 bases fitting TRBD2. This CDR3 spans 15 amino acids. The germline V gene encodes CDR1 LNHDA and CDR2 SQIVND (reference sequence). Trimming at V came to 5 bases and at J to 5 bases, leaving 11 bases not matched to a gene. CDR3 sequence reads: CASSLSGVGRETQYF. CDR3 bases: TGTGCCAGTAGTCTGAGCGGGGTCGGTCGGGAGACCCAGTACTTC.

CDR3 residues: CASSPPRGRLSGANVLTF. The CDR3 coding sequence is TGTGCCAGCTCACCACCGAGAGGCAGGCTCTCTGGGGCCAACGTCCTGACTTTC. V is TRBV18 and J is TRBJ2-6; D uncertain. The germline V gene encodes CDR1 KGHSH and CDR2 LQKENI. Trimming left V 0 bases short and J 0 bases short, with 12 bases between. The CDR3 contains 18 residues.

This rearrangement joins TRBV19 to TRBJ2-3; D might be TRBD2 (5 bases). The CDR3 runs 14 residues. Germline CDR1 LNHDA, CDR2 SQIVND (reference sequence). V was pared by 5 bases and J by 3 bases, with 12 bases between. The CDR3 protein is CASSRGGQTDTQYF. The CDR3 DNA reads TGTGCCAGTAGTCGAGGCGGGCAGACAGATACGCAGTATTTT.